The sequence of this T cell receptor (beta chain) was determined in a study of blood T cell repertoires in COVID-19. The CDR3 loop spans 14 amino acids. Germline V lookup: CDR1 SGHRS, CDR2 YFSETQ. The V gene lost 0 bases and the J gene lost 2 bases, with 7 bases spanning the gap. The method was immunoSEQ multiplex PCR; TCRdb's version includes in-frame clones alone and lacks a portion of them. The sample includes roughly 150,000 clones, roughly 84% of them seen just once. The sequenced material came from peripheral blood. The TCR comes from a woman older than 75 with active or convalescent COVID-19. The V and J genes are TRBV5-1 and TRBJ2-3; D is unresolved. The CDR3 DNA reads as TGCGCCAGCAGCTTGGTAGACTTCACAGATACGCAGTATTTT. It codes for CASSLVDFTDTQYF.